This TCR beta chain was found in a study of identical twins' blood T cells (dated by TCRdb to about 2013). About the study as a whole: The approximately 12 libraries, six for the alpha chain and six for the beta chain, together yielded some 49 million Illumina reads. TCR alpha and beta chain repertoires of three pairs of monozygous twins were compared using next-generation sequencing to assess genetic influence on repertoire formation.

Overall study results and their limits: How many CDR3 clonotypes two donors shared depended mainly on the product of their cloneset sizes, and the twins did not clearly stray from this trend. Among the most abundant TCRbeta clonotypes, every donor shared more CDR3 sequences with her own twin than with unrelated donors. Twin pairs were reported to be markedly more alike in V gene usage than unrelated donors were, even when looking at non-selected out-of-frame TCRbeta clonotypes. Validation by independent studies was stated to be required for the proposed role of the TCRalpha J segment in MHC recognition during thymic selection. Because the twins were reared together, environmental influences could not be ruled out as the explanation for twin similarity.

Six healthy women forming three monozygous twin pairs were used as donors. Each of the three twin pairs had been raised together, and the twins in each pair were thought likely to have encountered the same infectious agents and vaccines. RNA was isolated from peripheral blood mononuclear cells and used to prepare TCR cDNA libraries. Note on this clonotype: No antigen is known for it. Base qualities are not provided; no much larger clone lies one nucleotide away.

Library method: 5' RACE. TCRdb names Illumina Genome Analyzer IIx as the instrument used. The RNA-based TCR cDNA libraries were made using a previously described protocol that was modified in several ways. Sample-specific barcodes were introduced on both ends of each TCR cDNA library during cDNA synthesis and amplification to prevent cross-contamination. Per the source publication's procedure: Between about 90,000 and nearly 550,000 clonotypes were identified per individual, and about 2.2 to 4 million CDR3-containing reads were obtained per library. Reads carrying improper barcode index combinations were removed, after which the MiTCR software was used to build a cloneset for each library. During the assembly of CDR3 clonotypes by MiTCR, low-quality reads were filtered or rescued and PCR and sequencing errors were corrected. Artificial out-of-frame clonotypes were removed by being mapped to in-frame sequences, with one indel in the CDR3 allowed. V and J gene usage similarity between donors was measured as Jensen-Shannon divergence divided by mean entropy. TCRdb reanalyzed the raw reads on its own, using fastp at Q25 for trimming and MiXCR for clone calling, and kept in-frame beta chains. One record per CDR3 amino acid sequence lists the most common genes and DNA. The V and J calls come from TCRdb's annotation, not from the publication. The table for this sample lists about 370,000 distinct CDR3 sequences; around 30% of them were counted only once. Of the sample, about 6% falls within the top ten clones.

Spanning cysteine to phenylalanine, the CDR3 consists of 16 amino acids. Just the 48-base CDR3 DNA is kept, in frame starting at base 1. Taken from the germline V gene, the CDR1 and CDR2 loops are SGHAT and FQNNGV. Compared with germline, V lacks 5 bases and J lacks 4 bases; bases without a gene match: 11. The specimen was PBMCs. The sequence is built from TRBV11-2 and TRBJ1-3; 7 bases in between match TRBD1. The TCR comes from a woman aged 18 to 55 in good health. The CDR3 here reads CASSHLGRGLGNTIYF. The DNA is TGTGCCAGCAGCCACCTCGGGAGGGGGCTCGGAAACACCATATATTTT.